The entry below describes one TCR beta chain. There is no known antigen for this receptor. Base-call qualities are not available, and no considerably larger clone is one nucleotide away. Preparation of the library involved PCR. Reads for this sample came from an Illumina HiSeq 2000. The public reads were quality trimmed at Q25 with fastp and then assembled into clones with MiXCR by TCRdb, keeping productive beta chains. Rows matching on CDR3 protein sequence are summarized as one entry with the most common DNA and genes. Within this sample are approximately 12,000 distinct CDR3 sequences, with roughly 60% of them counted one time only. The ten largest clones capture around a third of the sample. The data stem from a study of tumor-infiltrating lymphocytes in oesophageal squamous cell carcinoma (TCRdb year 2016). From V the trimming removes 3 bases and from J it removes 7 bases, while the gene matches leave 11 bases of the junction unaccounted for. CDR1 and CDR2 (SGHVS, FQNEAQ) derive from the germline V gene. Its CDR3 holds 17 amino acids, cysteine through phenylalanine. Of the read, only the CDR3 DNA is kept; its 51 bases are in frame from base 1.

The specimen sequenced was esophageal tumor tissue. The TCR sequence derives from a male donor with esophageal squamous cell carcinoma. Recombination joined TRBV7-8 with TRBJ2-7, with 14 bases matching TRBD2. The nucleotides are TGTGCCAGCAGCTTTGTGGCCGGGACTAGCGGGAGCTATGAGCAGTACTTC. Translated, it gives CASSFVAGTSGSYEQYF.